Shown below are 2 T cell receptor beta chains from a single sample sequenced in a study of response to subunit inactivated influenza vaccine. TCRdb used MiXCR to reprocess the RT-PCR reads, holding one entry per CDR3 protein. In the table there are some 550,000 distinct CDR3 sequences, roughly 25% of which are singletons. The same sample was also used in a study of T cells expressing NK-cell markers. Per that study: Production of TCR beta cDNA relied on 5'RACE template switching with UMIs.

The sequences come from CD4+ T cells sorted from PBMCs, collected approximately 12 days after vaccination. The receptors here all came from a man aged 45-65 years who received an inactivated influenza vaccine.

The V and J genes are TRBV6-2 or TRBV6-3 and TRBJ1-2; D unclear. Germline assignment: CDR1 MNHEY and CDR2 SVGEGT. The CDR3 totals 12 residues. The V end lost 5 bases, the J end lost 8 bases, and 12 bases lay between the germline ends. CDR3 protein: CASSPRGLGYTF. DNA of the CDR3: TGTGCCAGCAGTCCCCGCGGCTTGGGCTACACCTTC.

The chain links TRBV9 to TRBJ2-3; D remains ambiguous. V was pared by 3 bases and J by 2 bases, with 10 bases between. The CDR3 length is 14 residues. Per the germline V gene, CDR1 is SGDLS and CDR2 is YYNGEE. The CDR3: CASSAPTPTDTQYF. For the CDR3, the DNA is TGTGCCAGCAGCGCTCCTACTCCCACAGATACGCAGTATTTT.